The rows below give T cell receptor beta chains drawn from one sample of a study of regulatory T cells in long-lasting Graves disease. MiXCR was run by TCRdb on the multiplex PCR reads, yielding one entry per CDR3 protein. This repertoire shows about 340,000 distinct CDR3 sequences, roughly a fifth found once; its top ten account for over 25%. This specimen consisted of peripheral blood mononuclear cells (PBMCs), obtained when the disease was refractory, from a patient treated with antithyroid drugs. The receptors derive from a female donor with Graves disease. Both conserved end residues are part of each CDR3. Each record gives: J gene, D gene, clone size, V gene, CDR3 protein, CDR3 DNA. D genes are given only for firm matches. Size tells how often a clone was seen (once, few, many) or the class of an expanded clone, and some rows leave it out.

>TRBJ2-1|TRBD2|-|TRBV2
CASSLLAVNEQFF
TGTGCCAGCAGTCTACTAGCGGTCAATGAGCAGTTCTTC
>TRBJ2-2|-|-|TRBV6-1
CASSELGYTGELFF
TGTGCCAGCAGTGAATTGGGGTACACCGGGGAGCTGTTTTTT
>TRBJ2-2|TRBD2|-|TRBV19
CASSRRELDTGELFF
TGTGCCAGCTCGCGGCGGGAGCTCGACACCGGGGAGCTGTTTTTT
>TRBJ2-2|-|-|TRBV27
CASSSNRDGTGELFF
TGTGCCAGCAGCAGTAACAGGGACGGCACCGGGGAGCTGTTTTTT
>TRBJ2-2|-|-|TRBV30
CAWRDGTGELFF
TGTGCCTGGAGGGACGGAACCGGGGAGCTGTTTTTT
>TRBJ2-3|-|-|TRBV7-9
CASSHGQRTDTQYF
TGTGCCAGCAGCCACGGGCAGCGCACAGATACGCAGTATTTT
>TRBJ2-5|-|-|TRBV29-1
CSVGPQLGRGERAQYF
TGCAGCGTTGGCCCCCAACTGGGCAGGGGGGAGAGGGCCCAGTACTTC
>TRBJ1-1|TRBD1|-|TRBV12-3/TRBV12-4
CASSFIAGGRTEAFF
TGTGCCAGCAGTTTTATTGCAGGGGGCCGGACTGAAGCTTTCTTT
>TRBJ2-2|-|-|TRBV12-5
CASGLVRGNTGELFF
TGTGCTAGTGGTTTGGTACGGGGGAACACCGGGGAGCTGTTTTTT
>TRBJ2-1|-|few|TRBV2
CASLEEWNEQFF
TGTGCCAGCCTAGAGGAGTGGAATGAGCAGTTCTTC
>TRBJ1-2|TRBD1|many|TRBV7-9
CASSLEGQNYGYTF
TGTGCCAGCAGCTTAGAGGGACAGAACTATGGCTACACCTTC
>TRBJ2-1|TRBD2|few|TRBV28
CASRNQREGVRLYNEQFF
TGTGCCAGCAGAAACCAACGGGAGGGGGTACGTCTGTACAATGAGCAGTTCTTC
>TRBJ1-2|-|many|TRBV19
CASSDQGKGSGYTF
TGTGCCAGTTCTGACCAGGGTAAAGGCTCTGGCTACACCTTC
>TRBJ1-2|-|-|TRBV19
CASSSHPIYGYTF
TGTGCCAGTAGTAGCCACCCAATCTATGGCTACACCTTC
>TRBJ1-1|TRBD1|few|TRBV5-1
CASSNRTGGYTEAFF
TGCGCCAGCAGCAACCGGACAGGGGGATACACTGAAGCTTTCTTT
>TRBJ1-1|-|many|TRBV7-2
CASSFMGGGTEAFF
TGTGCCAGCAGCTTCATGGGCGGGGGTACTGAAGCTTTCTTT
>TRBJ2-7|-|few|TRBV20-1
CSASSMSSSYEQYF
TGCAGTGCTAGTTCGATGAGTAGCAGTTACGAGCAGTACTTC
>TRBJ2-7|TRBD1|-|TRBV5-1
CASSNWDSSYEQYF
TGCGCCAGCAGCAATTGGGACAGTTCCTACGAGCAGTACTTC
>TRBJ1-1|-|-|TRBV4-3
CASSQDTAYMNTEAFF
TGCGCCAGCAGCCAAGACACAGCTTACATGAACACTGAAGCTTTCTTT
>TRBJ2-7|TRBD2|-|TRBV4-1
CASSISYAGGPYEQYF
TGCGCCAGCAGCATTTCGTACGCGGGAGGGCCTTACGAGCAGTACTTC
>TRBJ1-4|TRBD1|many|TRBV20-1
CSASGQGASIGEKLFF
TGCAGTGCTTCAGGACAGGGGGCTAGTATCGGTGAAAAACTGTTTTTT
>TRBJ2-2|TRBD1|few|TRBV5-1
CASRPPGTANTGELFF
TGCGCCAGCAGACCACCCGGGACAGCGAACACCGGGGAGCTGTTTTTT
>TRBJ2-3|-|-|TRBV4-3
CASSPYPRADTQYF
TGCGCCAGCAGCCCCTACCCTAGGGCAGATACGCAGTATTTT
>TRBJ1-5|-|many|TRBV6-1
CASSDWGGPQHF
TGTGCCAGCAGCGACTGGGGGGGACCCCAGCATTTT
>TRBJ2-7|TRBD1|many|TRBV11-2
CASSWGQVSYEQYF
TGTGCCAGCAGCTGGGGACAGGTCTCCTACGAGCAGTACTTC
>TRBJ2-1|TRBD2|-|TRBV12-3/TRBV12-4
CASRLTSGSYNEQFF
TGTGCCAGCAGGTTGACTAGCGGGTCCTACAATGAGCAGTTCTTC
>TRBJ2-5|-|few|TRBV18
CASSPEGGGETQYF
TGTGCCAGCTCACCAGAGGGGGGCGGCGAGACCCAGTACTTC
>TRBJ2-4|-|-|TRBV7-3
CASSLSGQENIQYF
TGTGCCAGCAGCTTATCGGGGCAGGAAAACATTCAGTACTTC
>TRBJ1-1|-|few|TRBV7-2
CASSFLIGVTEAFF
TGTGCCAGCAGCTTCTTGATCGGGGTAACTGAAGCTTTCTTT
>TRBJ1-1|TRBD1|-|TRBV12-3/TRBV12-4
CASSRGQGLTEAFF
TGTGCCAGCAGCAGAGGACAGGGCCTCACTGAAGCTTTCTTT
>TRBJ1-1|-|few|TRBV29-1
CSVHPFYTEAFF
TGCAGCGTGCACCCATTTTACACTGAAGCTTTCTTT
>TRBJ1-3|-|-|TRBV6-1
CASTTGGAGNTIYF
TGTGCCAGCACCACCGGCGGGGCTGGAAACACCATATATTTT
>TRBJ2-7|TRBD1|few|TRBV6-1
CASSRTGISYEQYF
TGTGCCAGCAGTCGGACAGGGATAAGCTACGAGCAGTACTTC
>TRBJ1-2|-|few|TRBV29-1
CSVAAEIGGYTF
TGCAGCGTTGCGGCTGAGATAGGTGGCTACACCTTC
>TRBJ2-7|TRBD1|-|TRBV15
CATSRDQAGGRNF
TGTGCCACCAGCAGAGATCAGGCAGGGGGTAGAAACTTC
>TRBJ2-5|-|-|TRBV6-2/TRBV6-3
CASSAQGGGETQYF
TGTGCCAGCAGTGCCCAGGGGGGGGGGGAGACCCAGTACTTC
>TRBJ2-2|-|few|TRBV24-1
CATSDPSEGAPDTGELFF
TGTGCCACCAGTGATCCCTCCGAAGGGGCCCCTGACACCGGGGAGCTGTTTTTT